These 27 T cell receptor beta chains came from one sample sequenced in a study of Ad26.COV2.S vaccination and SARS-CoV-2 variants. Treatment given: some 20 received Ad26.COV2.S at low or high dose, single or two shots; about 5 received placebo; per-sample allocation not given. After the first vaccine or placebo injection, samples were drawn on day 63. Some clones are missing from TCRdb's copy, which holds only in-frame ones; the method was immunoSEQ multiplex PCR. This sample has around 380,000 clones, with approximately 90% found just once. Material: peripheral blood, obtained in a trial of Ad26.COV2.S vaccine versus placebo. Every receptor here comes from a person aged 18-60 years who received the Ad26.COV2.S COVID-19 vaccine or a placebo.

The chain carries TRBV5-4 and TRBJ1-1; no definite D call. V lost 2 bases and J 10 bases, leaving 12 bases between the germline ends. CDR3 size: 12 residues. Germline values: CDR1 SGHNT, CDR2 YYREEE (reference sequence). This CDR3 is CASSFGVRPAFF. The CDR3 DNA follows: TGTGCCAGCAGCTTCGGGGTACGGCCAGCTTTCTTT.

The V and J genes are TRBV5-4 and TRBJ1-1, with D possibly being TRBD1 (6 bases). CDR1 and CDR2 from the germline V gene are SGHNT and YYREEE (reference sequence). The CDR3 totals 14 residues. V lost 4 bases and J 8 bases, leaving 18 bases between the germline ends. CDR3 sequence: CASSLMGTGLEAFF. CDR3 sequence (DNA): TGTGCCAGCAGCCTAATGGGAACAGGGCTCGAAGCTTTCTTT.

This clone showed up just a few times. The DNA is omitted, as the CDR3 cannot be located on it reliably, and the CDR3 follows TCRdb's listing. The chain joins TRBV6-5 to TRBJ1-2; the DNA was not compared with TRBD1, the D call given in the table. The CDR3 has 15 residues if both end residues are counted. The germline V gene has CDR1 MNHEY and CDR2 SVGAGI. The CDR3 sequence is CASSTSTGDPYGYTF.

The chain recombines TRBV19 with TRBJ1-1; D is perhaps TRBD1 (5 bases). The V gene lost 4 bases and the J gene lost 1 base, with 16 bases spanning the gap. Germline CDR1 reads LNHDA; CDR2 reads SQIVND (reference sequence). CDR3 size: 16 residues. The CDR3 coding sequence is TGTGCCAGTAGTAAGGGACGGCGGGTCGGGAACACTGAAGCTTTCTTT. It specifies CASSKGRRVGNTEAFF.

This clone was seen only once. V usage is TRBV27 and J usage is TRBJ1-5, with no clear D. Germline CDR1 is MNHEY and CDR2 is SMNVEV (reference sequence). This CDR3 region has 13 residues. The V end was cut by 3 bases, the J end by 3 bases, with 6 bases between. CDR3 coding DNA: TGTGCCAGCAGTTTCCGGCCCAATCAGCCCCAGCATTTT. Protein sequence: CASSFRPNQPQHF.

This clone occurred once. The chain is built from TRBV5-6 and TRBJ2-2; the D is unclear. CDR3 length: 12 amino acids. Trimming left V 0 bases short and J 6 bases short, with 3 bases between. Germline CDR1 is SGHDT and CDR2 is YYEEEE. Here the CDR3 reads CASSLVAGELFF. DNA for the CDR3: TGTGCCAGCAGCTTGGTGGCCGGGGAGCTGTTTTTT. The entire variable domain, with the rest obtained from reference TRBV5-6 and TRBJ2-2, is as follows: DAGVTQSPTHLIKTRGQQVTLRCSPKSGHDTVSWYQQALGQGPQFIFQYYEEEERQRGNFPDRFSGHQFPNYSSELNVNALLLGDSALYLCASSLVAGELFFGEGSRLTVL.

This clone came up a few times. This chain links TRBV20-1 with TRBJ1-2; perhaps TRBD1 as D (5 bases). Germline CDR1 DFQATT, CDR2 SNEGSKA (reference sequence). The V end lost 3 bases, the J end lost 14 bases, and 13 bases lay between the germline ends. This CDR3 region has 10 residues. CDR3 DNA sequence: TGCAGTGCTAGGTCCGGGGCGCTTACCTTC. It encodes CSARSGALTF.

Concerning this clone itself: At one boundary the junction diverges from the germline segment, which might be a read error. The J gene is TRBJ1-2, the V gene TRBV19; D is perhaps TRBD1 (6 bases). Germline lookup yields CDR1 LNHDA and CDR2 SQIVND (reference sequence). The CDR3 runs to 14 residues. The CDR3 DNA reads TGTGTCAGTAGTATAACTACAGGGAGGGATGGCTACACCTTC. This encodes CVSSITTGRDGYTF.

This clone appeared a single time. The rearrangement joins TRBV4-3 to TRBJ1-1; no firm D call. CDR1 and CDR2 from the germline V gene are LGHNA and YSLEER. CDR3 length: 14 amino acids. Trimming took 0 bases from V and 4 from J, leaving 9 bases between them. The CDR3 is CASSQDSGRTEAFF. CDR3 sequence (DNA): TGCGCCAGCAGCCAAGATAGCGGTCGCACTGAAGCTTTCTTT.

The CDR3 DNA follows: TGTGCCAGCAGCCAAGTGCAGCTCTCTAGCACAGATACGCAGTATTTT. Translation: CASSQVQLSSTDTQYF. The V call is TRBV14, the J call TRBJ2-3, with D unclear. The CDR3 runs to 16 residues. V was trimmed by 1 base and J by 0 bases, leaving 11 bases between them. Germline CDR1 SGHDN, CDR2 FVKESK.

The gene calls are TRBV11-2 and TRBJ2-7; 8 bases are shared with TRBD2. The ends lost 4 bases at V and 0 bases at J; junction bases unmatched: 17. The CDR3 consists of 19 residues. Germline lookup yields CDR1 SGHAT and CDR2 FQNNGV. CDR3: CASSSAPILRGDVSYEQYF. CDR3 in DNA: TGTGCCAGCAGCTCCGCCCCGATTTTGCGGGGGGATGTCTCCTACGAGCAGTACTTC.

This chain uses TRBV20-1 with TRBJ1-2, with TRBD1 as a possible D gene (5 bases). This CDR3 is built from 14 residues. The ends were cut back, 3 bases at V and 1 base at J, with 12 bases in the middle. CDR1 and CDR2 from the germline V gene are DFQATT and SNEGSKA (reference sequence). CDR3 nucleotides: TGCAGTGCTAGTAGGGACGGAAATAACTATGGCTACACCTTC. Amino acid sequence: CSASRDGNNYGYTF.

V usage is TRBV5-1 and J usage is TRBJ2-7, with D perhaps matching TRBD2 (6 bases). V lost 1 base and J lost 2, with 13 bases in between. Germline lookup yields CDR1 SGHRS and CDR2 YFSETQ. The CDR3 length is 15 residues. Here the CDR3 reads CASSLSAEGTYEQYF. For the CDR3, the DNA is TGCGCCAGCAGCTTGAGCGCGGAGGGGACCTACGAGCAGTACTTC.

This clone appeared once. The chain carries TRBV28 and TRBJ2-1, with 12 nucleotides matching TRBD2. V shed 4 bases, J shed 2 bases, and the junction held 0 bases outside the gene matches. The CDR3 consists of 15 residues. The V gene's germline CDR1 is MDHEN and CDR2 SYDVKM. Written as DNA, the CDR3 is TGTGCCAGCAGTTCTAGCGGGGGGGCCTACAATGAGCAGTTCTTC. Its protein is CASSSSGGAYNEQFF.

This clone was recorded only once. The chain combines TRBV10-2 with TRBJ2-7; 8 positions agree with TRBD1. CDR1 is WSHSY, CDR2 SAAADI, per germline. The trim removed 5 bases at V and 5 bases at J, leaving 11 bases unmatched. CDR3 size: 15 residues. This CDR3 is CASSLAGGRRDEQYF. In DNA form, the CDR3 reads TGCGCCAGCAGTTTGGCAGGGGGCCGCCGGGACGAGCAGTACTTC.

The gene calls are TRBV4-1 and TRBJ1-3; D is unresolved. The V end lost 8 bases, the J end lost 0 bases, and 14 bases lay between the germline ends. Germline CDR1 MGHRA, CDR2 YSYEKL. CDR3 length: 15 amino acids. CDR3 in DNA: TGCGCCAGCCAAATGGGCGTCAACTCTGGAAACACCATATATTTT. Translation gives CASQMGVNSGNTIYF.

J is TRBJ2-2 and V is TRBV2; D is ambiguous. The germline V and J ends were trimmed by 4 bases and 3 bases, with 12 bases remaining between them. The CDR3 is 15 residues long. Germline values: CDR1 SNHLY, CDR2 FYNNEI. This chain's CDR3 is CASSVGRRDTGELFF. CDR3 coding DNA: TGTGCCAGCAGTGTTGGGCGTCGGGACACCGGGGAGCTGTTTTTT.

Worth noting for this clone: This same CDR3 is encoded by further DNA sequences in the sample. The CDR3 DNA reads as TGCGCCAGCAGCTTGGTACTGAACACTGAAGCTTTCTTT. As protein: CASSLVLNTEAFF. The chain has TRBV5-1 and TRBJ1-1; no definite D call. The CDR3 is 13 residues long. CDR1 and CDR2 (germline): SGHRS, YFSETQ. V was trimmed by 0 bases and J by 0 bases, leaving 3 bases between them.

CDR3 in DNA: TGCGCCAGCAGCCCTTCGGGCGGAGGCACAGATACGCAGTATTTT. Translation gives CASSPSGGGTDTQYF. V usage is TRBV4-1 and J usage is TRBJ2-3; no reliable D call. The V and J ends lost 4 bases and 1 base respectively, with 12 bases between them. The CDR3 runs to 15 residues. The V gene's germline CDR1 is MGHRA and CDR2 YSYEKL.

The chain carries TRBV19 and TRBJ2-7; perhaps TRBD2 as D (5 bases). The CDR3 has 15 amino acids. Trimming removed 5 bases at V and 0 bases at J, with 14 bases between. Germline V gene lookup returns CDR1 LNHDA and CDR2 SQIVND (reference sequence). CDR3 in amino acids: CASSVDSLSSYEQYF. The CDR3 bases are TGTGCCAGTAGTGTGGACTCTTTAAGCTCCTACGAGCAGTACTTC.

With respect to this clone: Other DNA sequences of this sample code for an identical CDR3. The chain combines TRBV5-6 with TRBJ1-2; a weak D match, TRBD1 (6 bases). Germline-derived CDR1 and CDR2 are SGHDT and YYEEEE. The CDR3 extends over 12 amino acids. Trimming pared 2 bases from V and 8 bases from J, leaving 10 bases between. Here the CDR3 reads CASSLTGYGYTF. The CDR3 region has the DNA TGTGCCAGCAGCTTAACAGGGTACGGCTACACCTTC.

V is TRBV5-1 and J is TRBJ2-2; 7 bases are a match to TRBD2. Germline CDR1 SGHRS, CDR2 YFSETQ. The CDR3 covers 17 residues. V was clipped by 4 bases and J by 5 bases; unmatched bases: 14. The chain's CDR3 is CASSLLLASSGTGELFF. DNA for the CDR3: TGCGCCAGCAGCCTGTTACTAGCGTCCTCGGGGACCGGGGAGCTGTTTTTT.

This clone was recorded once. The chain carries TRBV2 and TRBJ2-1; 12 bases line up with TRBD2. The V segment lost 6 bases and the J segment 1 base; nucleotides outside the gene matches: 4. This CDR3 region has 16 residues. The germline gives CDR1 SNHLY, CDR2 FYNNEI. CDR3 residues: CASSSSGGGSYNEQFF. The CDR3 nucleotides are TGTGCCAGCAGCTCTAGCGGGGGGGGTTCCTACAATGAGCAGTTCTTC.

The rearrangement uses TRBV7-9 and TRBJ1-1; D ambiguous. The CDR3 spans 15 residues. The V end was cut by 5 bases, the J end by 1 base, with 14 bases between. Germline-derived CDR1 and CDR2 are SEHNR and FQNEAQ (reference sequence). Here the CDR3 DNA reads TGTGCCAGCAGCCCTCACATCGTAGGGAACACTGAAGCTTTCTTT. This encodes CASSPHIVGNTEAFF.

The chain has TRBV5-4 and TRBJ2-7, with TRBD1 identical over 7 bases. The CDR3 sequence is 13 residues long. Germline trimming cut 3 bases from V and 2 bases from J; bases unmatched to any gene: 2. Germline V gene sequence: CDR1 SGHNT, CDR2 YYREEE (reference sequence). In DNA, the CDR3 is TGTGCCAGCAGCTCGGGACAGACCTACGAGCAGTACTTC. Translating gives CASSSGQTYEQYF.

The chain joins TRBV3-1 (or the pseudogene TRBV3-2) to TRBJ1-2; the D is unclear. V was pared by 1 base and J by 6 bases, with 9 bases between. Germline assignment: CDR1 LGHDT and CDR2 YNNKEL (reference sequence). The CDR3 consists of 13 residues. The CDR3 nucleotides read TGTGCCAGCAGCCAAGTAGGGAAGGATGGCTACACCTTC. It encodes CASSQVGKDGYTF.

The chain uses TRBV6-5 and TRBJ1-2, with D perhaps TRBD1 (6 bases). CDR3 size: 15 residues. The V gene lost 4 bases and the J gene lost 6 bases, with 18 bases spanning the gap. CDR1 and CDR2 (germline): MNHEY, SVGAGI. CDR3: CASSLYEGQGHGYTF. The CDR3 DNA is TGTGCCAGCAGTTTGTACGAGGGGCAGGGGCATGGCTACACCTTC.